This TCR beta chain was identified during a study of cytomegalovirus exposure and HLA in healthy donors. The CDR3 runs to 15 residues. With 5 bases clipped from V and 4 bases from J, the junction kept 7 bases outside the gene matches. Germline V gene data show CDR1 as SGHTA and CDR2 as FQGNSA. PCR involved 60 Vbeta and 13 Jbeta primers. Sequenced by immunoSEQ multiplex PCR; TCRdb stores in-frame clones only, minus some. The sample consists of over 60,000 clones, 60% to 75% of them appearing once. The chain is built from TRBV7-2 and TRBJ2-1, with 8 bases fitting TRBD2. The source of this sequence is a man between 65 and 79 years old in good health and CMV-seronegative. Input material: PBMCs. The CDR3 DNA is TGTGCCAGCAGCCGAGATAGCGGGAATTACAATGAGCAGTTCTTC. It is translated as CASSRDSGNYNEQFF.